A single sample gave rise to the 27 T cell receptor beta chains below, sequenced in a study of T cells after yellow fever vaccination (dated by TCRdb to between 2019 and 2020). Library generation was performed with 5' RACE. The sequencing machine was an Illumina HiSeq 2500. TCRdb reran the public reads through fastp at Q25 and MiXCR, keeping productive beta chains. Each entry is one CDR3 protein sequence, shown with its most common DNA and genes. Within this sample are some 130,000 distinct CDR3 sequences, with more than 6.5% of them counted one time only. The top ten constitute over 0.55% of the sample. This specimen's treatment or condition label, per the study, means: live attenuated yellow fever vaccine strain. The material was CD4+ T cells sorted from PBMCs, obtained 10 days after the yellow fever booster vaccination. The receptors derive from a man between 25 and 39 years old who received the YFV17D yellow fever vaccine.

Many counts were recorded for this clonotype. This chain uses TRBV7-2 with TRBJ2-3; TRBD2 matches at 7 bases. Germline-derived CDR1 and CDR2 are SGHTA and FQGNSA. V was clipped by 3 bases and J by 5 bases; unmatched bases: 8. The length of the CDR3 is 15 residues. In DNA, the CDR3 is TGTGCCAGCAGCTTGAGCGGGACGGGGGTAGATACGCAGTATTTT. Translated: CASSLSGTGVDTQYF.

This clonotype occurred many times. This sequence joins TRBV7-6 and TRBJ1-2, with 8 bases identical to TRBD1. From germline, CDR1 is SGHVS and CDR2 FNYEAQ. V lost 5 bases and J lost 2; bases outside the gene matches: 10. There are 16 residues in the CDR3. The CDR3, as DNA: TGTGCCAGCAGCCCCGTGGCGGGACAGGAAAACTATGGCTACACCTTC. Amino acid sequence: CASSPVAGQENYGYTF. Variable domain in full (rest from reference TRBV7-6 and TRBJ1-2): GAGVSQSPRYKVTKRGQDVALRCDPISGHVSLYWYRQALGQGPEFLTYFNYEAQQDKSGLPNDRFSAERPEGSISTLTIQRTEQRDSAMYRCASSPVAGQENYGYTFGSGTRLTVV.

The sample holds many counts of this clonotype. The rearrangement joins TRBV7-2 to TRBJ1-2, with TRBD1 identical over 11 bases. The V and J ends lost 3 bases and 6 bases, in that order; junction bases with no gene match: 9. This CDR3 region has 16 residues. Germline V gene data show CDR1 as SGHTA and CDR2 as FQGNSA. In DNA, the CDR3 is TGTGCCAGCAGCTTCGCTCCGGGACAGGGGGGGGATGGCTACACCTTC. Translation: CASSFAPGQGGDGYTF.

This clonotype occurred a few times. The chain links TRBV20-1 to TRBJ1-5; D gene unclear. CDR3 length: 16 amino acids. Germline loops: CDR1 DFQATT, CDR2 SNEGSKA (reference sequence). The germline V and J ends were trimmed by 1 base and 0 bases, with 13 bases remaining between them. Written as DNA, the CDR3 is TGCAGTGCTAGAGTACCCGGACGGAATAGCAATCAGCCCCAGCATTTT. It specifies CSARVPGRNSNQPQHF.

A note on this clonotype: A read error is possible here, since a much larger clone lies one base away. This chain uses TRBV4-3 with TRBJ2-3, with a possible D match to TRBD2 (5 bases). Trimming stripped 0 bases from V and 10 bases from J, with 14 bases between. Germline CDR1 is LGHNA and CDR2 is YSLEER. The CDR3 extends over 14 amino acids. The CDR3, as DNA: TGCGCCAGCAGCCAAGAAGGCCGGCGGCGGGCGCAGTATTTT. It codes for CASSQEGRRRAQYF.

This clonotype has a count of ten or more. This sequence joins TRBV5-1 and TRBJ2-1; TRBD1 agrees at 8 bases. This CDR3 is 17 amino acids long. The germline gives CDR1 SGHRS, CDR2 YFSETQ. Trimming removed 3 bases from V and 7 bases from J; junction bases left unmatched: 15. CDR3 loop: CASSYWGLTGELNEQFF. The DNA for the CDR3 is TGCGCCAGCAGCTATTGGGGACTGACAGGGGAGTTGAATGAGCAGTTCTTC.

This clonotype turned up a few times. The CDR3 nucleotides read TGTGCCAGCAGCGTATCTCACGGCTACACTGAAGCTTTCTTT. Its translation is CASSVSHGYTEAFF. The J gene is TRBJ1-1, the V gene TRBV9; no clear D. The CDR3 spans 14 residues. CDR1 SGDLS and CDR2 YYNGEE come from the germline V gene. V gave up 1 base and J gave up 3 bases, with 10 bases separating them.

The gene calls are TRBV30 and TRBJ1-6; a possible D gene is TRBD1 (6 bases). The V gene lost 1 base and the J gene lost 6 bases, with 7 bases spanning the gap. The CDR3 has 13 amino acids. From germline, CDR1 is GTSNPN and CDR2 SVGIG (reference sequence). The DNA for the CDR3 is TGTGCCTGGAGTGGAGGGGGTAATTCACCCCTCCACTTT. Translated: CAWSGGGNSPLHF.

This clonotype was seen many times. V is TRBV18 and J is TRBJ2-3; 9 nucleotides agree with TRBD1. This CDR3 comprises 17 residues. V lost 6 bases to trimming and J lost 4 bases; unmatched junction nucleotides: 14. The V gene's germline CDR1 is KGHSH and CDR2 LQKENI. CDR3 nucleotide sequence: TGTGCCAGCTCTCTGAAGGGACAGGGCGCGCCCTCAGATACGCAGTATTTT. Amino acid sequence: CASSLKGQGAPSDTQYF.

This clonotype was detected ten times or more. This sequence joins TRBV12-3 or TRBV12-4 and TRBJ2-6, with D hard to call. The V and J ends lost 5 bases and 4 bases respectively, with 6 bases between them. This CDR3 spans 13 amino acids. In nucleotides, the CDR3 is TGTGCCAGCAGTAGTAAGGGGGCCAACGTCCTGACTTTC. It translates to CASSSKGANVLTF.

This clonotype was detected many times. The chain is built from TRBV5-1 and TRBJ2-7; D perhaps matches TRBD2 (5 bases). V was cut by 4 bases and J by 3 bases, with 14 bases left in between. The CDR3 has 14 amino acids. CDR1 and CDR2 from the germline V gene are SGHRS and YFSETQ. The CDR3 nucleotides are TGCGCCAGCAGCCGAGGACCCGGGGACTACGAGCAGTACTTC. Encoded protein: CASSRGPGDYEQYF.

This clonotype was observed at least ten times. The chain employs TRBV20-1 and TRBJ2-3; 10 positions agree with TRBD2. The germline gives CDR1 DFQATT, CDR2 SNEGSKA (reference sequence). The CDR3 is 15 residues long. With V trimmed by 2 bases and J by 2 bases, 4 bases remained unmatched. CDR3 in amino acids: CSARRTSGNTDTQYF. CDR3 DNA: TGCAGTGCTAGAAGGACTAGCGGAAACACAGATACGCAGTATTTT.

In its sample, this clonotype was seen many times. The V call is TRBV27, the J call TRBJ1-5; the D gene is possibly TRBD1 (5 bases). Germline assignment: CDR1 MNHEY and CDR2 SMNVEV (reference sequence). V lost 4 bases, J lost 4 bases, and 8 bases lay in between. The CDR3 has 13 amino acids. The CDR3 DNA sequence: TGTGCCAGCAGTTCCAAGGGGAATCAGCCCCAGCATTTT. Protein sequence: CASSSKGNQPQHF.

This clonotype was seen a handful of times. V is TRBV30 and J is TRBJ1-2; possibly TRBD1 for D (5 bases). Deletions cut 2 bases from V and 4 bases from J, with 11 bases between. Germline values: CDR1 GTSNPN, CDR2 SVGIG (reference sequence). The CDR3 is 13 amino acids. The CDR3 reads CAWSTRDGYGYTF. CDR3 sequence (DNA): TGTGCCTGGAGTACCAGGGACGGCTATGGCTACACCTTC.

This clonotype was observed many times. This chain connects TRBV6-2 or TRBV6-3 to TRBJ2-1; TRBD2 matches 13 bases. The length of the CDR3 is 21 residues. V was clipped by 1 base and J by 2 bases; unmatched bases: 14. In germline, CDR1 is MNHEY, CDR2 SVGEGT. DNA of the CDR3: TGTGCCAGCAGTTACTTCAGGGGACGTTTAGGACTAGCGGGGGCCTACAATGAGCAGTTCTTC. It encodes CASSYFRGRLGLAGAYNEQFF.

The chain combines TRBV28 with TRBJ1-5; D remains ambiguous. Trimming left V 5 bases short and J 4 bases short, with 12 bases between. CDR3 length: 14 residues. CDR1 and CDR2 from the germline V gene are MDHEN and SYDVKM. CDR3 residues: CASSQDQINQPQHF. The DNA of the CDR3 is TGTGCCAGCAGTCAGGACCAAATAAATCAGCCCCAGCATTTT.

This clonotype has ten or more counts. The chain carries TRBV7-9 and TRBJ2-1; D is unresolved. From germline, CDR1 is SEHNR and CDR2 FQNEAQ (reference sequence). The CDR3 consists of 13 residues. Trimming took off 3 bases at V and 8 bases at J, with 11 bases between the two ends. CDR3 protein: CASSFQAFDEQFF. CDR3 in DNA: TGTGCCAGCAGCTTCCAAGCATTCGATGAGCAGTTCTTC.

In this sample, this clonotype turned up many times. The V call is TRBV7-9, the J call TRBJ1-2; no reliable D call. Germline loops: CDR1 SEHNR, CDR2 FQNEAQ (reference sequence). The CDR3 runs 13 residues. Trimming stripped 5 bases from V and 8 bases from J, with 15 bases between. The CDR3 coding sequence is TGTGCCAGCAGCCTGTCCCCTCCGGGCGGCTACACCTTC. Residues: CASSLSPPGGYTF.

In its sample, this clonotype was seen a few times. The chain combines TRBV20-1 with TRBJ2-7; possibly TRBD1 for D (5 bases). Germline V gives CDR1 DFQATT, CDR2 SNEGSKA (reference sequence). There are 12 residues in the CDR3. With 6 bases removed from V and 7 bases from J, the gap between germline ends came to 16 bases. Here the CDR3 reads CSAHAHSGEQYF. The CDR3 DNA sequence: TGCAGTGCCCACGCCCACTCAGGGGAGCAGTACTTC.

This clonotype was seen many times. V and J are TRBV5-1 and TRBJ2-3; D unclear. The CDR3 has 14 amino acids. CDR1 SGHRS and CDR2 YFSETQ come from the germline V gene. V gave up 1 base and J gave up 2 bases, with 8 bases separating them. CDR3 nucleotide sequence: TGCGCCAGCAGCTTGTACGCGGTCACAGATACGCAGTATTTT. Its protein product is CASSLYAVTDTQYF.

This clonotype has ten or more counts. The rearrangement uses TRBV6-2 or TRBV6-3 and TRBJ2-1; the match to TRBD2 covers 13 bases. This CDR3 is built from 15 residues. CDR1 is MNHEY and CDR2 is SVGEGT in the germline V gene. V lost 4 bases to trimming and J lost 4 bases; unmatched junction nucleotides: 1. The CDR3 loop reads CASSWTSGGYNEQFF. The CDR3 bases are TGTGCCAGCAGTTGGACTAGCGGGGGATACAATGAGCAGTTCTTC.

This clonotype was found many times. This chain joins TRBV15 and TRBJ2-4; no firm D call. This CDR3 region has 12 residues. The V end lost 4 bases, the J end lost 6 bases, and 7 bases lay between the germline ends. The germline V gene has CDR1 LNHNV and CDR2 YYDKDF (reference sequence). Here the CDR3 DNA reads TGTGCCACCAGCACCTTAGTAAACATTCAGTACTTC. Its translation is CATSTLVNIQYF.

This clonotype was seen repeatedly, ten times or more. The genes are TRBV5-1 and TRBJ1-1; D possibly corresponds to TRBD1 (6 bases). Trimming cost V 4 bases and J 5 bases, with 21 bases left between them. The CDR3 has 16 residues. Germline V gives CDR1 SGHRS, CDR2 YFSETQ. CDR3 nucleotides: TGCGCCAGCAGCCAGGGGCCGGAGACCCCGGGGACTGAAGCTTTCTTT. This sequence encodes CASSQGPETPGTEAFF.

J is TRBJ2-5 and V is TRBV10-3; possible D gene TRBD2, 6 bases. Looked up from germline, CDR1 is ENHRY and CDR2 is SYGVKD. This CDR3 spans 14 amino acids. Deletions cut 4 bases from V and 3 bases from J, with 12 bases between. CDR3 amino acids: CAISVGGGEETQYF. CDR3 coding DNA: TGTGCCATCAGTGTTGGAGGAGGGGAAGAGACCCAGTACTTC.

This clonotype was detected ten times or more. V gene TRBV28 combines with J gene TRBJ2-1, with 11 bases identical to TRBD1. The CDR3 runs to 14 residues. CDR1 is MDHEN, CDR2 SYDVKM, per germline. V lost 4 bases, J lost 7 bases, and 3 bases stayed unmatched. As DNA, the CDR3 is TGTGCCAGCAGTTGGGGACAGGGGGAGAATGAGCAGTTCTTC. Translating gives CASSWGQGENEQFF.

This clonotype has just a few counts. This rearrangement joins TRBV9 to TRBJ2-4; D is possibly TRBD2 (5 bases). Per the germline V gene, CDR1 is SGDLS and CDR2 is YYNGEE. The ends were cut back, 0 bases at V and 6 bases at J, with 13 bases in the middle. This CDR3 is built from 15 residues. CDR3 protein: CASSVGQLVPNIQYF. The CDR3 nucleotides are TGTGCCAGCAGCGTAGGTCAACTAGTCCCAAACATTCAGTACTTC.

This clonotype has ten or more counts. The genes are TRBV20-1 and TRBJ2-3; 11 nucleotides match TRBD2. The germline V gene encodes CDR1 DFQATT and CDR2 SNEGSKA (reference sequence). The V gene end was trimmed by 2 bases and the J gene end by 5 bases; junction bases not matched to a gene: 12. The CDR3 contains 17 residues. CDR3 in DNA: TGCAGTGCTAGACTAGCGGGAGGCCCCAAGCAGAGAGATACGCAGTATTTT. It translates to CSARLAGGPKQRDTQYF.